This T cell receptor (beta chain) was retrieved from a study of OX40 agonist ivuxolimab in advanced cancers. Of note for this clone: Its antigen is unknown.

General study points: Expanded clones belonging to CD8+ T cells outnumbered, on average, those of CD4+.

Germline V CDR1 and CDR2: SGHTS, YDEGEE. V was cut by 0 bases and J by 8 bases, with 11 bases left in between. CDR3 length: 13 amino acids. Repertoires were generated with immunoSEQ multiplex PCR, while TCRdb's copy carries only in-frame clones and drops some. The data hold tens of thousands of clones, with over 75% observed a single time. The rearrangement uses TRBV5-8 and TRBJ1-1, with D hard to call. This receptor was identified in an adult with an advanced solid tumor such as melanoma, head and neck, liver or kidney cancer. The sequenced sample was CD4+ or CD8+ T cells sorted from blood, obtained in a trial of the OX40 agonist ivuxolimab. CDR3 sequence: CASSLAGLAEAFF. The DNA of the CDR3 is TGTGCCAGCAGCTTGGCGGGCCTAGCCGAAGCTTTCTTT.